Following are 2 T cell receptor beta chains from one sample sequenced in a study of T cells in Graves' hyperthyroidism and ophthalmopathy. TCR beta CDR3 sequences were amplified from RNA transcripts. TCR CDR3 regions were first amplified by RT-PCR with HTBI primers. In TCRdb, the multiplex PCR reads were re-called with MiXCR into one record per CDR3 protein. In the table there are a few hundred thousand distinct CDR3 sequences, around 20% of which are singletons. The sequenced sample consisted of blood. These receptors were obtained from a man aged 40-49 years with Graves' hyperthyroidism.

The gene calls are TRBV9 and TRBJ2-2, with TRBD2 matching 7 bases. The CDR3 length is 14 residues. Looked up from germline, CDR1 is SGDLS and CDR2 is YYNGEE. The junction had 6 bases not matched to a gene; V was cut back by 7 bases and J by 3 bases. The CDR3 reads CASSGGIYTGELFF. The CDR3 DNA reads as TGTGCCAGCTCCGGGGGGATCTACACCGGGGAGCTGTTTTTT.

This clonotype was observed at least ten times. The chain couples TRBV2 to TRBJ1-1, with D unclear. There are 13 residues in the CDR3. The V end lost 6 bases, the J end lost 1 base, and 9 bases lay between the germline ends. Germline CDR1 reads SNHLY; CDR2 reads FYNNEI. Written as DNA, the CDR3 is TGTGCCAGCAGCGAATTTGGGAACACTGAAGCTTTCTTT. This translates into CASSEFGNTEAFF.